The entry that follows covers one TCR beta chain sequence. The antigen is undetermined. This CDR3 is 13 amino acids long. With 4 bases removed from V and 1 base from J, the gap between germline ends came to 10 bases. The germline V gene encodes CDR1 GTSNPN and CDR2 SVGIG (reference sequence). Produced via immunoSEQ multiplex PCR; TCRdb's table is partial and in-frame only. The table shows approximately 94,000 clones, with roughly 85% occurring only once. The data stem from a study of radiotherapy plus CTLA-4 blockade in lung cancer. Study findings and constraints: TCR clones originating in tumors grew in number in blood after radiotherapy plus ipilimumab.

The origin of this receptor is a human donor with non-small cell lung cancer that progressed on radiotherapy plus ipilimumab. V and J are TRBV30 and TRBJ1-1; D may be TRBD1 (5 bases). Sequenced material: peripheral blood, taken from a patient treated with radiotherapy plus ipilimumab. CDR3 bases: TGTGCCTGGAATTGGGGCAGGAACACTGAAGCTTTCTTT. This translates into CAWNWGRNTEAFF. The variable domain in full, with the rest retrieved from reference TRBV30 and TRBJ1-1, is SQTIHQWPATLVQPVGSPLSLECTVEGTSNPNLYWYRQAAGRGLQLLFYSVGIGQISSEVPQNLSASRPQDRQFILSSKKLLLSDSGFYLCAWNWGRNTEAFFGQGTRLTVV.